This note documents a single T cell receptor (beta chain) sequence. Antigen specificity is unknown. Germline CDR1 reads GTSNPN; CDR2 reads SVGIG (reference sequence). V was cut by 0 bases and J by 7 bases, with 12 bases left in between. The CDR3 length is 14 residues. Nominally healthy donors were sampled, though unrecorded immune exposures were likely. The data were taken from a study of cytomegalovirus exposure and HLA in healthy donors. Both 60 Vbeta primers and 13 Jbeta primers went into the PCR. Assay: immunoSEQ multiplex PCR; the TCRdb copy retains only in-frame clones and omits some. This table holds fewer than 250,000 clones, 65% to 80% found once. The study's findings and limits: In an earlier analysis, most TCR beta V segments were productive about 87% or about 30% of the time. Donors belonging to an Asian-associated ancestry cluster reportedly showed fewer N-insertions in productive TCRs than the approximately 670-donor mean, according to what a later analysis found. Using a false discovery rate of 0.05, a later analysis showed that 15,000 to 20,000 TCR beta sequences were associated with HLA alleles.

This chain uses TRBV30 with TRBJ1-4; D is ambiguous. Input material: PBMCs. This receptor was obtained from a man aged 40-49 years in good health and CMV-seronegative. The CDR3 sequence is CAWSVKQPPEKLFF. For the CDR3, the DNA is TGTGCCTGGAGTGTAAAACAGCCGCCTGAAAAACTGTTTTTT.